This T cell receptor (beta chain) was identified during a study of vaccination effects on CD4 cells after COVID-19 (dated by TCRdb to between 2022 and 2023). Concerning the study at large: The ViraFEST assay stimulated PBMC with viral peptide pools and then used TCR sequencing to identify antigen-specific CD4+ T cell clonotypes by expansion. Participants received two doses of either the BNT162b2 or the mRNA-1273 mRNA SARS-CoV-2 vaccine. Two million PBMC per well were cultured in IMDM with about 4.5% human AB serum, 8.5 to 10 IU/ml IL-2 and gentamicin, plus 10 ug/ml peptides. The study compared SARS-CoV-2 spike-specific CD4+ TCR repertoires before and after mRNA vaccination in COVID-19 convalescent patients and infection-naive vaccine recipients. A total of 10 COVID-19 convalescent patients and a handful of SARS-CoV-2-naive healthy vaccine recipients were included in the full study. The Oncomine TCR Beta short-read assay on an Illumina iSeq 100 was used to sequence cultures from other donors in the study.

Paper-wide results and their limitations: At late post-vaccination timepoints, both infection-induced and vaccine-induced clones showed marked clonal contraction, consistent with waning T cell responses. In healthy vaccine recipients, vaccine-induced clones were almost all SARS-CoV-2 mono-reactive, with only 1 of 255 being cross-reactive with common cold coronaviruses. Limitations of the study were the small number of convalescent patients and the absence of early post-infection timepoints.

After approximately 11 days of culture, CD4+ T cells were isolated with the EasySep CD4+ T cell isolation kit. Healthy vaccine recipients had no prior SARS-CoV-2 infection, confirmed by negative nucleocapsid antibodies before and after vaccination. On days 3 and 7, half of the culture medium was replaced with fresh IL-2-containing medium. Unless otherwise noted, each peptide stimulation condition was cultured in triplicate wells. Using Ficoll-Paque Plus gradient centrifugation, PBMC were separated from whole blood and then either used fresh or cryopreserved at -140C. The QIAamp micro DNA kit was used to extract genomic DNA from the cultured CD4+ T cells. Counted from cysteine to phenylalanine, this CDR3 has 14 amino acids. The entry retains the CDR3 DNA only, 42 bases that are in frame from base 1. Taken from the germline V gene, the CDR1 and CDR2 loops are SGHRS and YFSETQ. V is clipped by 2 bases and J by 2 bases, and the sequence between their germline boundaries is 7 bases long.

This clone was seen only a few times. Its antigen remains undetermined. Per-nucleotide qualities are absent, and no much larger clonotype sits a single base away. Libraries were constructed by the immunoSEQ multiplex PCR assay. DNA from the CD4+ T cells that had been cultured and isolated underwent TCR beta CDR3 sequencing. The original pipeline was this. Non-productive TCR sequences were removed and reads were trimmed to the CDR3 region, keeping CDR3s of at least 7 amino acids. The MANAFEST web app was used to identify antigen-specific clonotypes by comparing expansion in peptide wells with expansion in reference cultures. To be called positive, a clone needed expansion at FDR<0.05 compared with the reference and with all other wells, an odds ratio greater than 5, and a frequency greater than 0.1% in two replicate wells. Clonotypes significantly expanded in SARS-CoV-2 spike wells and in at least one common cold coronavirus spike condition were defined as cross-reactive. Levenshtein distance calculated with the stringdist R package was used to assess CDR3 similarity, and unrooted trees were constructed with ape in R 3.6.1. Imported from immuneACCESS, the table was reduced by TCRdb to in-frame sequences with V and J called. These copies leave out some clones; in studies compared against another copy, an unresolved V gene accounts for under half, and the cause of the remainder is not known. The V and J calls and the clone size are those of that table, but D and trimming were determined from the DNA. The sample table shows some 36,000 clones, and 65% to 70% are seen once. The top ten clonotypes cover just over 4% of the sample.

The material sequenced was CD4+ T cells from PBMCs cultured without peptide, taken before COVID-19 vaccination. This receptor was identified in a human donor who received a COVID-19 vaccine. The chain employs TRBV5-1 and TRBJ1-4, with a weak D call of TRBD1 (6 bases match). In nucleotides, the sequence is TGCGCCAGCAGCTTAACAGGGACTAATGAAAAACTGTTTTTT. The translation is CASSLTGTNEKLFF.